These 6 T cell receptor beta chains were all obtained from the same sample, sequenced in a study of cytomegalovirus exposure and HLA in healthy donors. Vbeta (60) and Jbeta (13) primers were used in the PCR. Method: immunoSEQ multiplex PCR; TCRdb's copy keeps in-frame clones and lacks some. The top ten clones hold 1.5% of a sample with 150,000 to 200,000 clones, roughly 80% of them seen once. Specimen: PBMCs. All receptors come from a middle-aged man in good health and CMV-seronegative.

The rearrangement uses TRBV9 and TRBJ1-1, with D uncertain. Germline V gene lookup returns CDR1 SGDLS and CDR2 YYNGEE. The ends were cut back, 0 bases at V and 0 bases at J, with 12 bases in the middle. This CDR3 contains 16 residues. CDR3 sequence: CASSVVSSPMNTEAFF. The CDR3 DNA reads as TGTGCCAGCAGCGTAGTTTCATCCCCTATGAACACTGAAGCTTTCTTT.

The rearrangement joins TRBV6-4 to TRBJ2-2, with D maybe TRBD2 (5 bases). V was trimmed by 6 bases and J by 5 bases, leaving 28 bases between them. The CDR3 has 19 amino acids. CDR1 is MRHNA and CDR2 is SNTAGT in the germline V gene. Here the CDR3 reads CASSPFSGSIKLGTGELFF. CDR3 coding DNA: TGTGCCAGCAGCCCCTTTTCGGGATCTATAAAGCTCGGGACCGGGGAGCTGTTTTTT.

V gene TRBV19 combines with J gene TRBJ2-1; 10 nucleotides align to TRBD2. The CDR3 runs to 17 residues. Germline V lookup: CDR1 LNHDA, CDR2 SQIVND (reference sequence). Losses at the gene ends were 3 bases for V and 0 bases for J; bases not matched to a gene: 5. This CDR3 is CASSMTSGRSSYNEQFF. The CDR3 nucleotides read TGTGCCAGTAGTATGACTAGCGGGCGGAGCTCCTACAATGAGCAGTTCTTC.

The chain links TRBV7-9 to TRBJ2-3; D gene uncertain. The CDR3 is made up of 14 amino acids. Germline CDR1 and CDR2: SEHNR and FQNEAQ (reference sequence). The V and J ends lost 1 base and 2 bases respectively, with 7 bases between them. The chain's CDR3 is CASSLVPLTDTQYF. The CDR3 DNA reads TGTGCCAGCAGCTTAGTTCCCCTCACAGATACGCAGTATTTT.

CDR3 sequence reads: CASEGGQGRDIQYF. The CDR3 bases are TGTGCCAGCGAGGGGGGACAGGGTCGGGACATTCAGTACTTC. The V and J genes are TRBV2 and TRBJ2-4; 9 bases map to TRBD1. CDR3 length: 14 amino acids. CDR1 and CDR2 from the germline V gene are SNHLY and FYNNEI. Trimming removed 8 bases from V and 8 bases from J; junction bases left unmatched: 10. Full variable domain (outside the CDR3, taken from reference TRBV2 and TRBJ2-4): EPEVTQTPSHQVTQMGQEVILRCVPISNHLYFYWYRQILGQKVEFLVSFYNNEISEKSEIFDDQFSVERPDGSNFTLKIRSTKLEDSAMYFCASEGGQGRDIQYFGAGTRLSVL.

This clone was observed a few times. The chain joins TRBV9 to TRBJ2-3; D possibly corresponds to TRBD1 (6 bases). This CDR3 has 13 amino acids. Trimming stripped 7 bases from V and 2 bases from J, with 11 bases between. Germline loops: CDR1 SGDLS, CDR2 YYNGEE. CDR3: CASGQTATDTQYF. DNA for the CDR3: TGTGCCAGCGGACAGACAGCCACAGATACGCAGTATTTT.